This T cell receptor (beta chain) was identified in a study of T-cell memory formation after mild COVID-19. Study-wide results and limits: From day 15 to 85, contracting clones were balanced between CD4 and CD8, whereas later expanders leaned toward CD4+.

As to this clonotype: Its target is not known.

TCRdb used MiXCR to reprocess the 5' RACE reads, holding one entry per CDR3 protein. Among under 50,000 distinct CDR3 sequences listed, 27% were seen once. The sequencing input was PBMCs or a T cell subset sorted from them (not recorded which). The clonotype originates from a man between 18 and 35 years old who had mild COVID-19 (a few samples of this study predate the infection). Cell type and time point are not known.

The CDR3 DNA reads as TGTGCCAGCAGTTTATTCGGGGGGGGCCAAGAGACCCAGTTCTTC. It is translated as CASSLFGGGQETQFF. V and J are TRBV12-3 or TRBV12-4 and TRBJ2-5; TRBD2 matches 8 bases. Near its end, the DNA agrees better with TRBJ2-1, so the J call may be wrong. The CDR3 totals 15 residues.